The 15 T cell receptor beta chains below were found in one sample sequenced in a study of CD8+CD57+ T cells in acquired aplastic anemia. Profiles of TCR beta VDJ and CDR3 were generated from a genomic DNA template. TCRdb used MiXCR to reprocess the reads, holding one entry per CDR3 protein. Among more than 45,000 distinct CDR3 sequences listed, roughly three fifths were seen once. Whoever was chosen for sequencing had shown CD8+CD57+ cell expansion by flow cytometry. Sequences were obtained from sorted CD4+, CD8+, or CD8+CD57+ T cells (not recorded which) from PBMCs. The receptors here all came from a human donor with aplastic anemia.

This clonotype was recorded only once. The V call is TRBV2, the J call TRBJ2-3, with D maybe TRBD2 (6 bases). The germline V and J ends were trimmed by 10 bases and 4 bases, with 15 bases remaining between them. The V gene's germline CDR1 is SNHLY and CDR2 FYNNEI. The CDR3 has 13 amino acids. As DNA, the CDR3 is TGTGCCAACGCCGGGGGACGCGCAGATACGCAGTATTTT. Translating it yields CANAGGRADTQYF.

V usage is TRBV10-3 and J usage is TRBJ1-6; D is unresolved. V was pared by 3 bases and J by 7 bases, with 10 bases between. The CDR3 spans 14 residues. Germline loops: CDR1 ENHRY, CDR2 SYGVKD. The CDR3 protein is CAISEGLGNSPLHF. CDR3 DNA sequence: TGTGCCATCAGTGAAGGGCTTGGGAATTCACCCCTCCACTTT.

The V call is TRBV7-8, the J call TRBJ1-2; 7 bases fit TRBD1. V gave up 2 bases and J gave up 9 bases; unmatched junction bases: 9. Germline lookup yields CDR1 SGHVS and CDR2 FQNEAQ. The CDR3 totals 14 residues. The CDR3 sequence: CASSLRQGYLRYTF. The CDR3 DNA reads TGTGCCAGCAGCTTAAGACAGGGTTATCTCCGCTACACCTTC.

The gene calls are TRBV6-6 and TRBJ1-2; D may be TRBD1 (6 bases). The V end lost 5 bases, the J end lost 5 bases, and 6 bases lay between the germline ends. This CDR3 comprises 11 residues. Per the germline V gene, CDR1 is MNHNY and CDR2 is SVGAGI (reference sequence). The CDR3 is CASSQGYGYTF. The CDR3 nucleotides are TGTGCCAGCAGTCAGGGGTATGGCTACACCTTC.

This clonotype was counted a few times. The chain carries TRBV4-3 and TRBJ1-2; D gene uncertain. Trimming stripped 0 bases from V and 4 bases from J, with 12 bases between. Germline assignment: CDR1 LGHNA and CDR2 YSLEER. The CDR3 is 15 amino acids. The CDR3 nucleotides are TGCGCCAGCAGCCAAGATATCGGCAGGCTCTATGGCTACACCTTC. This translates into CASSQDIGRLYGYTF.

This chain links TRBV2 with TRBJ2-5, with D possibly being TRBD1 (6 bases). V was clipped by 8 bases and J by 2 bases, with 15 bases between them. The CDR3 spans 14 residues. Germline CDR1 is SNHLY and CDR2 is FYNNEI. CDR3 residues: CASCYTGLQETQYF. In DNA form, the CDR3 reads TGTGCCAGCTGCTACACAGGGCTTCAAGAGACCCAGTACTTC. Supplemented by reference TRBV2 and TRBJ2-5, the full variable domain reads EPEVTQTPSHQVTQMGQEVILRCVPISNHLYFYWYRQILGQKVEFLVSFYNNEISEKSEIFDDQFSVERPDGSNFTLKIRSTKLEDSAMYFCASCYTGLQETQYFGPGTRLLVL.

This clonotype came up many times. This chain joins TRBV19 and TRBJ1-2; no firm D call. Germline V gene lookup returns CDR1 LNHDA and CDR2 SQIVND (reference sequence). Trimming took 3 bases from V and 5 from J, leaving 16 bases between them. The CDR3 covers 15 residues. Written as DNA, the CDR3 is TGTGCCAGTAGTATGGGTAACTCCGAGTTTTATGGCTACACCTTC. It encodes CASSMGNSEFYGYTF.

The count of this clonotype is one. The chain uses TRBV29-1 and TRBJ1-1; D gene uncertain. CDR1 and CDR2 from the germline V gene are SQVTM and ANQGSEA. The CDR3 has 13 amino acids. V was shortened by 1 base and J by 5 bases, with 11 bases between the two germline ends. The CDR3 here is CSVEGAEETEAFF. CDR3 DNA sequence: TGCAGCGTTGAAGGGGCCGAGGAGACTGAAGCTTTCTTT.

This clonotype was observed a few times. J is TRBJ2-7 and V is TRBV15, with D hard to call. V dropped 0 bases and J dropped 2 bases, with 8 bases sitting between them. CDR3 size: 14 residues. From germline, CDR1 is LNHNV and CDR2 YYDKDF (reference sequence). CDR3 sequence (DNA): TGTGCCACCAGCAGAGATCGCGCCACCTACGAGCAGTACTTC. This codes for CATSRDRATYEQYF.

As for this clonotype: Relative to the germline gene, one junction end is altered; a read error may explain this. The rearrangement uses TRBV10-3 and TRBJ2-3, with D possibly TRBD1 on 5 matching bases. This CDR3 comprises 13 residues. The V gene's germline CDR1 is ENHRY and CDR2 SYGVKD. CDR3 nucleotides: TGTGCCACCAGTGTAGGACACACAGATACGCAGTATTTT. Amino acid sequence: CATSVGHTDTQYF.

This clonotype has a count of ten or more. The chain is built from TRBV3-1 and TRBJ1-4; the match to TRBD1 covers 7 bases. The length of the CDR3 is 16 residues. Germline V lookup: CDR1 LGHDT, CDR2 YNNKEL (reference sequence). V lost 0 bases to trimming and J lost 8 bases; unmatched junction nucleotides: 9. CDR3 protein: CASSQDLLGTAEKLFF. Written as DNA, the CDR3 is TGTGCCAGCAGCCAAGATCTTCTCGGGACAGCCGAAAAACTGTTTTTT.

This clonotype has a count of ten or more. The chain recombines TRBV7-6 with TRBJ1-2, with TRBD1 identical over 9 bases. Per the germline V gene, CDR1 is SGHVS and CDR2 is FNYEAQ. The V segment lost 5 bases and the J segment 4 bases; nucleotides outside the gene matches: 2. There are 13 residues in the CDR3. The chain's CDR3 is CASSPTGGYGYTF. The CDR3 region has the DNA TGTGCCAGCAGCCCGACAGGGGGCTATGGCTACACCTTC.

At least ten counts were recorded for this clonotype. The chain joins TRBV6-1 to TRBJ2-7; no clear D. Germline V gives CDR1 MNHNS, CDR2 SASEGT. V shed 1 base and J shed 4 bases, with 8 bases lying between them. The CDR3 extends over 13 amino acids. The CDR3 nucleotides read TGTGCCAGCAGTGAAGGGGCTAGTTACGAGCAGTACTTC. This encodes CASSEGASYEQYF.

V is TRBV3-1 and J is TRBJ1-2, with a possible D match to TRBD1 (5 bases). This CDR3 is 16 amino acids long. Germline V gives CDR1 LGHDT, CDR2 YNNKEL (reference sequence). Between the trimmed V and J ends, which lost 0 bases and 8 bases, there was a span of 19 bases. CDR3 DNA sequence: TGTGCCAGCAGCCAAGAGCGGGACGGGACTTCGTACGGCTACACCTTC. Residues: CASSQERDGTSYGYTF.

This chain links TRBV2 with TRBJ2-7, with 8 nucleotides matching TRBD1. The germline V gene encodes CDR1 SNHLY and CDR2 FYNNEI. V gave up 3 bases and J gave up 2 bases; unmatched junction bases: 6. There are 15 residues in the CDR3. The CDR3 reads CASSESRGLAYEQYF. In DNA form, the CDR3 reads TGTGCCAGCAGTGAGTCCAGGGGGCTCGCCTACGAGCAGTACTTC. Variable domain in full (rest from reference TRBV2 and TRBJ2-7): EPEVTQTPSHQVTQMGQEVILRCVPISNHLYFYWYRQILGQKVEFLVSFYNNEISEKSEIFDDQFSVERPDGSNFTLKIRSTKLEDSAMYFCASSESRGLAYEQYFGPGTRLTVT.